Shown below are 32 T cell receptor beta chains from a single sample sequenced in a study of blood T cell repertoires in COVID-19. Libraries were prepared by immunoSEQ multiplex PCR; TCRdb keeps only in-frame clonotypes and omits some of them. The data contain hundreds of thousands of clones, just under 85% of them seen just once; the ten biggest clones take up around 2%. The specimen was peripheral blood. The receptor set was obtained from a woman older than 75 with acute or convalescent COVID-19.

This chain connects TRBV28 to TRBJ1-4; 8 nucleotides align to TRBD1. V lost 8 bases and J lost 3; bases outside the gene matches: 2. The CDR3 has 13 amino acids. From germline, CDR1 is MDHEN and CDR2 SYDVKM. The DNA of the CDR3 is TGTGCCAGCTTGACAGGGGCTAATGAAAAACTGTTTTTT. Its protein product is CASLTGANEKLFF.

The chain is built from TRBV11-2 and TRBJ1-2; 7 bases line up with TRBD1. V lost 6 bases, J lost 8 bases, and 12 bases stayed unmatched. This CDR3 is built from 14 residues. Per the germline V gene, CDR1 is SGHAT and CDR2 is FQNNGV. DNA for the CDR3: TGTGCCAGCAGTTCAAGCGCGACAGGGTACGGCTACACCTTC. This gives the protein CASSSSATGYGYTF.

The chain employs TRBV15 and TRBJ2-7; the D gene is possibly TRBD2 (5 bases). Deletions cut 2 bases from V and 5 bases from J, with 7 bases between. The germline CDR1 and CDR2 sequences are LNHNV and YYDKDF (reference sequence). There are 12 residues in the CDR3. The CDR3 protein is CATSRRGNEQYF. DNA for the CDR3: TGTGCCACCAGCAGACGAGGGAACGAGCAGTACTTC.

Only a few counts were recorded for this clone. The rearrangement links TRBV28 to TRBJ2-7; 7 nucleotides match TRBD1. This CDR3 is 15 amino acids long. J gave up 6 bases and V 2 bases, and 10 bases lay outside the gene matches. Germline V gives CDR1 MDHEN, CDR2 SYDVKM. This CDR3 is CASSLLRQGPREQYF. CDR3 bases: TGTGCCAGCAGTTTACTTCGACAGGGACCGCGCGAGCAGTACTTC.

The J gene is TRBJ1-1, the V gene TRBV2; D is possibly TRBD1 (5 bases). CDR3 length: 12 amino acids. V lost 6 bases, J lost 5 bases, and 10 bases lay in between. The germline gives CDR1 SNHLY, CDR2 FYNNEI. Here the CDR3 reads CASRDDSTEAFF. DNA for the CDR3: TGTGCCAGCAGAGATGACAGTACTGAAGCTTTCTTT.

V gene TRBV7-9 combines with J gene TRBJ2-5; 8 bases fit TRBD2. Per germline, CDR1 SEHNR and CDR2 FQNEAQ (reference sequence). The J segment lost 2 bases and the V segment lost 4 bases, leaving 6 bases of the junction unmatched. This CDR3 is built from 15 residues. In DNA, the CDR3 is TGTGCCAGCAGCTCAAACGGGGGGGAACAAGAGACCCAGTACTTC. As protein: CASSSNGGEQETQYF. Filled out from reference TRBV7-9 and TRBJ2-5, the complete variable domain reads DTGVSQNPRHKITKRGQNVTFRCDPISEHNRLYWYRQTLGQGPEFLTYFQNEAQLEKSRLLSDRFSAERPKGSFSTLEIQRTEQGDSAMYLCASSSNGGEQETQYFGPGTRLLVL.

The chain recombines TRBV6-6 with TRBJ2-2; the match to TRBD2 covers 13 bases. The CDR3 is 15 amino acids. The trim removed 5 bases at V and 5 bases at J, leaving 2 bases unmatched. Germline V gene sequence: CDR1 MNHNY, CDR2 SVGAGI (reference sequence). CDR3 DNA: TGTGCCAGCAGTGGACTAGCGGGAGAAACCGGGGAGCTGTTTTTT. Its translation: CASSGLAGETGELFF.

The V gene is TRBV5-8, the J gene TRBJ1-5; D gene unclear. In germline, CDR1 is SGHTS, CDR2 YDEGEE. V shed 4 bases and J shed 4 bases, with 12 bases lying between them. The CDR3 is 14 amino acids. The CDR3 loop reads CASSPLTGNQPQHF. CDR3 DNA sequence: TGTGCCAGCAGCCCGCTGACTGGGAATCAGCCCCAGCATTTT.

The chain links TRBV2 to TRBJ1-5, with D hard to call. Germline V gene data show CDR1 as SNHLY and CDR2 as FYNNEI. The CDR3 totals 14 residues. V shed 2 bases and J shed 7 bases, with 12 bases lying between them. The CDR3: CASSELASSQPQHF. CDR3 DNA sequence: TGTGCCAGCAGTGAACTAGCCAGTTCCCAGCCCCAGCATTTT.

This clone showed up just once. This chain uses TRBV28 with TRBJ1-1; D not certain. Deletions cut 2 bases from V and 1 base from J, with 11 bases between. The CDR3 contains 15 residues. Germline V gives CDR1 MDHEN, CDR2 SYDVKM. CDR3 sequence (DNA): TGTGCCAGCAGTTTAATCTTTCGGGAGAACACTGAAGCTTTCTTT. This encodes CASSLIFRENTEAFF. The full variable domain, in which reference TRBV28 and TRBJ1-1 provide the parts outside the CDR3, is DVKVTQSSRYLVKRTGEKVFLECVQDMDHENMFWYRQDPGLGLRLIYFSYDVKMKEKGDIPEGYSVSREKKERFSLILESASTNQTSMYLCASSLIFRENTEAFFGQGTRLTVV.

The chain combines TRBV30 with TRBJ1-2; D is undetermined. CDR1 and CDR2 (germline): GTSNPN, SVGIG (reference sequence). The V end lost 4 bases, the J end lost 1 base, and 7 bases lay between the germline ends. CDR3 length: 12 residues. In DNA, the CDR3 is TGTGCCTGGACCCCGGGTAACTATGGCTACACCTTC. It yields the protein CAWTPGNYGYTF. The complete variable domain, with remaining parts taken from reference TRBV30 and TRBJ1-2, reads SQTIHQWPATLVQPVGSPLSLECTVEGTSNPNLYWYRQAAGRGLQLLFYSVGIGQISSEVPQNLSASRPQDRQFILSSKKLLLSDSGFYLCAWTPGNYGYTFGSGTRLTVV.

The chain combines TRBV4-3 with TRBJ1-6, with 7 bases that match TRBD1. CDR1 is LGHNA and CDR2 is YSLEER in the germline V gene. The V and J ends lost 4 bases and 2 bases, in that order; junction bases with no gene match: 8. The CDR3 length is 17 residues. Written as DNA, the CDR3 is TGCGCCAGCAGCCCGGACAGGTTCATAACCTATAATTCACCCCTCCACTTT. Translating gives CASSPDRFITYNSPLHF.

The chain is built from TRBV7-2 and TRBJ1-4; perhaps TRBD1 as D (5 bases). CDR1 and CDR2 (germline): SGHTA, FQGNSA. The CDR3 sequence is 16 residues long. The V and J ends lost 0 bases and 7 bases respectively, with 15 bases between them. The CDR3 loop is CASSLAKEGWSEKLFF. The CDR3 DNA reads TGTGCCAGCAGCTTAGCGAAGGAGGGGTGGAGTGAAAAACTGTTTTTT.

As concerns this clone: At the DNA level, this CDR3 is encoded by other sequences in the same sample as well. This sequence joins TRBV7-6 and TRBJ2-5; 9 bases match TRBD1. This CDR3 has 15 residues. Trimming cost V 5 bases and J 1 base; bases outside gene matches: 5. Germline-derived CDR1 and CDR2 are SGHVS and FNYEAQ. As DNA, the CDR3 is TGTGCCAGCAGCCCAGGGACAGGGATCCAAGAGACCCAGTACTTC. Translation: CASSPGTGIQETQYF.

V gene TRBV7-9 combines with J gene TRBJ2-2, with D hard to call. This CDR3 spans 15 amino acids. Germline V gene data show CDR1 as SEHNR and CDR2 as FQNEAQ (reference sequence). V gave up 0 bases and J gave up 6 bases, with 11 bases separating them. CDR3 sequence reads: CASSLAAVAPGELFF. CDR3 nucleotide sequence: TGTGCCAGCAGCTTAGCGGCGGTAGCCCCCGGGGAGCTGTTTTTT.

The V and J genes are TRBV19 and TRBJ2-1, with 9 positions matching TRBD2. Per the germline V gene, CDR1 is LNHDA and CDR2 is SQIVND (reference sequence). The CDR3 has 17 residues. The trim removed 0 bases at V and 3 bases at J, leaving 6 bases unmatched. Here the CDR3 DNA reads TGTGCCAGTAGTATAGATCGGCAGCGGGGGGACTACAATGAGCAGTTCTTC. Encoded protein: CASSIDRQRGDYNEQFF.

The chain couples TRBV3-1 (or the pseudogene TRBV3-2) to TRBJ2-5, with a weak D call TRBD1 (6 bases). The CDR3 length is 15 residues. Germline CDR1 reads LGHDT; CDR2 reads YNNKEL (reference sequence). The V end was cut by 1 base, the J end by 5 bases, with 14 bases between. The CDR3 loop is CASSQGTVPGETQYF. In nucleotides, the CDR3 is TGTGCCAGCAGCCAAGGGACAGTTCCAGGGGAGACCCAGTACTTC.

This chain uses TRBV11-3 with TRBJ2-1; D is uncertain. V lost 1 base and J lost 9, with 7 bases in between. The CDR3 has 12 amino acids. Germline lookup yields CDR1 SGHNT and CDR2 YENEEA. CDR3 sequence reads: CASSLGQSEQFF. The DNA for the CDR3 is TGTGCCAGCAGCTTAGGACAATCTGAGCAGTTCTTC.

The chain is built from TRBV12-3 or TRBV12-4 and TRBJ1-1, with a possible D match to TRBD1 (5 bases). The V gene lost 2 bases and the J gene lost 14 bases, with 18 bases spanning the gap. The CDR3 covers 13 residues. The CDR3 protein is CASSLIASGDLFF. DNA of the CDR3: TGTGCCAGCAGTTTAATTGCTTCGGGGGACTTGTTCTTT.

The chain is built from TRBV28 and TRBJ1-1; possibly TRBD1 for D (5 bases). This CDR3 contains 13 residues. The germline gives CDR1 MDHEN, CDR2 SYDVKM. Trimming removed 4 bases from V and 1 base from J, with 7 bases in between. DNA for the CDR3: TGTGCCAGCAGTTCGACAGCGAACACTGAAGCTTTCTTT. It codes for CASSSTANTEAFF.

This chain joins TRBV18 and TRBJ2-1; TRBD2 aligns across 9 bases. J lost 14 bases, V lost 6 bases, and 20 bases had no gene match. The CDR3 runs to 16 residues. CDR1 KGHSH and CDR2 LQKENI come from the germline V gene. The CDR3 coding sequence is TGTGCCAGCTCGCAATCACAATGGGATAGCGGGAGAGAAAAGTTCTTC. This translates into CASSQSQWDSGREKFF.

V usage is TRBV5-5 and J usage is TRBJ2-3; D not certain. CDR3 size: 14 residues. Germline CDR1 is SGHKS and CDR2 is YYEKEE (reference sequence). V was clipped by 4 bases and J by 4 bases, with 13 bases between them. The CDR3 nucleotides are TGTGCCAGCAGCCCCCTTTCGGTCCCAGATACGCAGTATTTT. Its translation: CASSPLSVPDTQYF. Full variable domain (outside the CDR3, taken from reference TRBV5-5 and TRBJ2-3): DAGVTQSPTHLIKTRGQQVTLRCSPISGHKSVSWYQQVLGQGPQFIFQYYEKEERGRGNFPDRFSARQFPNYSSELNVNALLLGDSALYLCASSPLSVPDTQYFGPGTRLTVL.

The chain carries TRBV5-5 and TRBJ2-7; TRBD1 agrees at 7 bases. The length of the CDR3 is 15 residues. CDR1 is SGHKS, CDR2 YYEKEE, per germline (reference sequence). Trimming at V came to 0 bases and at J to 3 bases, leaving 6 bases not matched to a gene. This CDR3 is CASSLVRGQDYEQYF. CDR3 nucleotides: TGTGCCAGCAGCTTGGTGAGGGGGCAAGACTACGAGCAGTACTTC.

The CDR3 nucleotides are TGTGCCAGCAGGAAGACTACCTTAACCGAGCAGTTCTTC. Its protein is CASRKTTLTEQFF. The J gene is TRBJ2-1, the V gene TRBV5-8, with D possibly matching TRBD2 (5 bases). This CDR3 spans 13 amino acids. V lost 5 bases to trimming and J lost 10 bases, with 16 bases between them. From germline, CDR1 is SGHTS and CDR2 YDEGEE.

As regards this clone: The sample carries other DNA sequences with the same CDR3. The rearrangement uses TRBV6-2 or TRBV6-3 and TRBJ2-5; possible D gene TRBD2, 6 bases. The germline V and J ends were trimmed by 2 bases and 3 bases, with 10 bases remaining between them. Germline CDR1 and CDR2: MNHEY and SVGEGT. The CDR3 loop spans 14 amino acids. The CDR3 region is CASSYRRGKETQYF. In DNA, the CDR3 is TGTGCCAGCAGTTACCGACGCGGGAAAGAGACCCAGTACTTC.

V is TRBV27 and J is TRBJ2-7; TRBD2 might be the D (5 bases). The CDR3 extends over 15 amino acids. V lost 4 bases to trimming and J lost 0 bases, with 13 bases between them. The germline V gene encodes CDR1 MNHEY and CDR2 SMNVEV (reference sequence). As DNA, the CDR3 is TGTGCCAGCAGTTCCTTTGCCGGGAACTCCTACGAGCAGTACTTC. Translating gives CASSSFAGNSYEQYF.

The chain employs TRBV6-5 and TRBJ1-2; 10 bases align to TRBD1. The length of the CDR3 is 14 residues. The V and J ends lost 8 bases and 4 bases, in that order; junction bases with no gene match: 7. Germline V gene lookup returns CDR1 MNHEY and CDR2 SVGAGI. The CDR3 reads CASQRTGGSYGYTF. Written as DNA, the CDR3 is TGTGCCAGCCAACGGACAGGGGGGTCCTATGGCTACACCTTC.

The rearrangement joins TRBV27 to TRBJ2-1, with 9 bases matching TRBD2. The CDR3 length is 16 residues. V trimming: 2 bases; J trimming: 6 bases; junction bases outside the gene matches: 8. Per the germline V gene, CDR1 is MNHEY and CDR2 is SMNVEV (reference sequence). In DNA form, the CDR3 reads TGTGCCAGCAGTTTAGGAGTGGGACTAGCACGCAATGAGCAGTTCTTC. It is translated as CASSLGVGLARNEQFF.

V is TRBV5-1 and J is TRBJ1-1, with D unclear. The V end lost 2 bases, the J end lost 2 bases, and 19 bases lay between the germline ends. The CDR3 length is 17 residues. From germline, CDR1 is SGHRS and CDR2 YFSETQ. The CDR3, as DNA: TGCGCCAGCAGCTTTTCTCAATGGGCATTTGGTAACACTGAAGCTTTCTTT. Translated, it gives CASSFSQWAFGNTEAFF.

The V call is TRBV6-4, the J call TRBJ2-2, with 12 bases identical to TRBD2. Germline values: CDR1 MRHNA, CDR2 SNTAGT. The CDR3 length is 15 residues. V was clipped by 4 bases and J by 7 bases; unmatched bases: 4. In DNA form, the CDR3 reads TGTGCCAGCAGTGTACGACTAGCGGGAGTCGGGGAGCTGTTTTTT. It codes for CASSVRLAGVGELFF.

In DNA form, the CDR3 reads TGTGCCAGCAGCAACCCCGCGGCAGGGGCTAATTCACCCCTCCACTTT. Translated: CASSNPAAGANSPLHF. The chain combines TRBV7-9 with TRBJ1-6; TRBD1 is a possible D gene (6 bases). Germline V CDR1 and CDR2: SEHNR, FQNEAQ (reference sequence). This CDR3 comprises 16 residues. V was trimmed by 5 bases and J by 6 bases, leaving 17 bases between them.

The chain employs TRBV19 and TRBJ2-2; tentative D call: TRBD1 (5 bases). This CDR3 has 15 residues. CDR1 is LNHDA and CDR2 is SQIVND in the germline V gene (reference sequence). Trimming took 3 bases from V and 7 from J, leaving 15 bases between them. Here the CDR3 DNA reads TGTGCCAGTAGTATCTCCCGTGGGGCGGTCGGGGAGCTGTTTTTT. It specifies CASSISRGAVGELFF.